Below, 31 T cell receptor beta chains from the same sample are listed, as sequenced in a study of blood T cell repertoires in COVID-19 (dated by TCRdb to between 2020 and 2021). Receptors were amplified or captured by the immunoSEQ multiplex PCR assay. TCRdb retrieved this table from immuneACCESS and kept in-frame rearrangements only. Not all clones are present; in checked studies, unresolved V genes account for under half, and no reason is known for the remainder. The sample yields approximately 190,000 clones; around 80% were counted once. The ten largest make up roughly an eighth of the sample. The sample taken for sequencing was peripheral blood. All receptors derive from a man aged 30 to 45 with active or convalescent COVID-19.

The V and J genes are TRBV6-1 and TRBJ1-5, with 7 positions matching TRBD1. CDR1 and CDR2 (germline): MNHNS, SASEGT. V shed 0 bases and J 9 bases; nucleotides not matched to a gene: 14. The CDR3 has 17 amino acids. The DNA of the CDR3 is TGTGCCAGCAGTGAAGCGGGAGTTAGGTCAGGGGGTCGGCCCCAGCATTTT. Amino acid sequence: CASSEAGVRSGGRPQHF.

The V gene is TRBV9, the J gene TRBJ2-3; 7 bases match TRBD2. V trimming: 0 bases; J trimming: 0 bases; junction bases outside the gene matches: 1. The CDR3 runs to 15 residues. Germline CDR1 and CDR2: SGDLS and YYNGEE. CDR3 sequence reads: CASSVAGGSTDTQYF. CDR3 nucleotide sequence: TGTGCCAGCAGCGTAGCGGGGGGAAGCACAGATACGCAGTATTTT.

The V and J genes are TRBV27 and TRBJ1-1, with 8 bases matching TRBD1. The ends lost 5 bases at V and 5 bases at J; junction bases unmatched: 10. The CDR3 runs to 15 residues. The germline V gene has CDR1 MNHEY and CDR2 SMNVEV (reference sequence). The CDR3, as DNA: TGTGCCAGCAGTACCGGGACAGGACTTTGGACTGAAGCTTTCTTT. Its protein is CASSTGTGLWTEAFF.

The V and J genes are TRBV11-3 and TRBJ2-5; tentatively, D is TRBD1 (6 bases). V shed 8 bases and J shed 2 bases, with 9 bases lying between them. The CDR3 covers 12 residues. Per germline, CDR1 SGHNT and CDR2 YENEEA. Written as DNA, the CDR3 is TGTGCCAGCGGTGGACAGCAAGAGACCCAGTACTTC. This codes for CASGGQQETQYF.

The gene calls are TRBV19 and TRBJ1-1; 8 bases agree with TRBD1. This CDR3 has 14 residues. Trimming removed 11 bases from V and 5 bases from J; junction bases left unmatched: 13. Per the germline V gene, CDR1 is LNHDA and CDR2 is SQIVND (reference sequence). CDR3 protein: CAVDRGGSGTEAFF. The CDR3 nucleotides read TGTGCCGTAGACAGGGGAGGGTCGGGAACTGAAGCTTTCTTT.

The J gene is TRBJ2-5, the V gene TRBV2; TRBD2 agrees at 12 bases. The CDR3 contains 15 residues. The junction had 6 bases not matched to a gene; V was cut back by 8 bases and J by 2 bases. CDR1 is SNHLY and CDR2 is FYNNEI in the germline V gene. CDR3 nucleotide sequence: TGTGCCAGCGAAAGACTAGCGGGGGTTCAAGAGACCCAGTACTTC. As protein: CASERLAGVQETQYF.

This sequence joins TRBV30 and TRBJ2-1; weak D call: TRBD2 (5 bases). There are 13 residues in the CDR3. Between the trimmed V and J ends, which lost 6 bases and 6 bases, there was a span of 15 bases. CDR1 is GTSNPN and CDR2 is SVGIG in the germline V gene (reference sequence). The CDR3 DNA reads TGTGCCTGTGGGGAGCGTCTAGGCAATGAGCAGTTCTTC. Protein: CACGERLGNEQFF. The full variable domain, completed using reference TRBV30 and TRBJ2-1, is SQTIHQWPATLVQPVGSPLSLECTVEGTSNPNLYWYRQAAGRGLQLLFYSVGIGQISSEVPQNLSASRPQDRQFILSSKKLLLSDSGFYLCACGERLGNEQFFGPGTRLTVL.

This CDR3 is CASSLGAGTEAFF. The CDR3 nucleotides read TGTGCCAGCAGCTTAGGAGCGGGTACTGAAGCTTTCTTT. This sequence joins TRBV7-8 and TRBJ1-1, with unresolved D. From germline, CDR1 is SGHVS and CDR2 FQNEAQ. The V gene lost 1 base and the J gene lost 5 bases, with 8 bases spanning the gap. This CDR3 spans 13 amino acids.

The CDR3 spells CASSLDQVISGNTIYF. In nucleotides, the CDR3 is TGTGCCAGCAGCTTGGACCAGGTGATCTCCGGAAACACCATATATTTT. The chain links TRBV5-4 to TRBJ1-3; D is unclear. This CDR3 contains 16 residues. Looked up from germline, CDR1 is SGHNT and CDR2 is YYREEE (reference sequence). V lost 0 bases, J lost 4 bases, and 14 bases lay in between.

There are a few counts of this clone. The chain has TRBV4-1 and TRBJ2-2, with a tentative D call TRBD2 (5 bases). Deletions cut 2 bases from V and 6 bases from J, with 13 bases between. The CDR3 totals 15 residues. CDR1 is MGHRA, CDR2 YSYEKL, per germline. The CDR3 protein is CASSQSYGMAGELFF. The CDR3 nucleotides are TGCGCCAGCAGCCAATCTTACGGGATGGCCGGGGAGCTGTTTTTT.

This clone was picked up one time. The chain joins TRBV19 to TRBJ2-3; the match to TRBD2 covers 9 bases. The CDR3 runs 16 residues. CDR1 is LNHDA and CDR2 is SQIVND in the germline V gene (reference sequence). V was pared by 2 bases and J by 6 bases, with 9 bases of the junction left unmatched. The CDR3 DNA reads TGTGCCAGTAGTATACCCGTCCTAGCGGGGTCCGATACGCAGTATTTT. It yields the protein CASSIPVLAGSDTQYF. The whole variable domain, remainder taken from reference TRBV19 and TRBJ2-3, is DGGITQSPKYLFRKEGQNVTLSCEQNLNHDAMYWYRQDPGQGLRLIYYSQIVNDFQKGDIAEGYSVSREKKESFPLTVTSAQKNPTAFYLCASSIPVLAGSDTQYFGPGTRLTVL.

As concerns this clone: Other nucleotide sequences from this sample produce the same CDR3. This chain joins TRBV6-5 and TRBJ1-1; D not resolved. In germline, CDR1 is MNHEY, CDR2 SVGAGI. The length of the CDR3 is 15 residues. V gave up 3 bases and J gave up 0 bases, with 11 bases separating them. This chain's CDR3 is CASSYSGDMNTEAFF. The CDR3 bases are TGTGCCAGCAGTTATTCCGGGGATATGAACACTGAAGCTTTCTTT.

The chain combines TRBV30 with TRBJ1-2, with D uncertain. V was pared by 2 bases and J by 4 bases, with 11 bases between. This CDR3 comprises 13 residues. Germline-derived CDR1 and CDR2 are GTSNPN and SVGIG (reference sequence). The CDR3 sequence is CAWSFTGSYGYTF. CDR3 nucleotides: TGTGCCTGGAGTTTCACCGGGAGCTATGGCTACACCTTC.

In its sample, this clone was seen a few times. This chain uses TRBV4-1 with TRBJ1-5; D unclear. The germline V and J ends were trimmed by 5 bases and 4 bases, with 12 bases remaining between them. Germline V lookup: CDR1 MGHRA, CDR2 YSYEKL. The CDR3 extends over 14 amino acids. CDR3 bases: TGCGCCAGCAGCGAAGGACTTATGAATCAGCCCCAGCATTTT. This encodes CASSEGLMNQPQHF.

The V gene is TRBV7-2, the J gene TRBJ2-7; tentative D call: TRBD2 (6 bases). The germline V and J ends were trimmed by 6 bases and 4 bases, with 19 bases remaining between them. Per germline, CDR1 SGHTA and CDR2 FQGNSA. This CDR3 is built from 15 residues. CDR3 protein: CASSSPGTLSYEQYF. Written as DNA, the CDR3 is TGTGCCAGCAGTTCCCCCGGGACTCTGTCGTACGAGCAGTACTTC.

This chain joins TRBV7-9 and TRBJ1-4; 9 bases are a match to TRBD1. Trimming removed 8 bases from V and 7 bases from J; junction bases left unmatched: 8. CDR1 and CDR2 from the germline V gene are SEHNR and FQNEAQ (reference sequence). CDR3 length: 14 residues. In DNA form, the CDR3 reads TGTGCCAGCGGGCTACAGGGGGCCAGTGAAAAACTGTTTTTT. This sequence encodes CASGLQGASEKLFF.

The rearrangement uses TRBV5-5 and TRBJ2-7; D is unresolved. CDR3 size: 14 residues. V lost 0 bases and J lost 0, with 7 bases in between. Looked up from germline, CDR1 is SGHKS and CDR2 is YYEKEE (reference sequence). The CDR3 nucleotides are TGTGCCAGCAGCTTGGAGTTTAGCTCCTACGAGCAGTACTTC. This encodes CASSLEFSSYEQYF. Combining the CDR3 with reference TRBV5-5 and TRBJ2-7 gives the whole variable domain DAGVTQSPTHLIKTRGQQVTLRCSPISGHKSVSWYQQVLGQGPQFIFQYYEKEERGRGNFPDRFSARQFPNYSSELNVNALLLGDSALYLCASSLEFSSYEQYFGPGTRLTVT.

This sequence joins TRBV7-9 and TRBJ2-7, with 10 positions matching TRBD1. This CDR3 contains 16 residues. Trimming cost V 4 bases and J 4 bases; bases outside gene matches: 10. CDR1 SEHNR and CDR2 FQNEAQ come from the germline V gene (reference sequence). The CDR3 reads CASSSPETGGGYEQYF. The CDR3 DNA is TGTGCCAGCAGCTCCCCGGAGACAGGGGGCGGGTACGAGCAGTACTTC. The full variable domain, its missing parts supplied by reference TRBV7-9 and TRBJ2-7, is DTGVSQNPRHKITKRGQNVTFRCDPISEHNRLYWYRQTLGQGPEFLTYFQNEAQLEKSRLLSDRFSAERPKGSFSTLEIQRTEQGDSAMYLCASSSPETGGGYEQYFGPGTRLTVT.

The chain is built from TRBV14 and TRBJ1-4; 7 nucleotides align to TRBD1. The CDR3 contains 15 residues. CDR1 is SGHDN and CDR2 is FVKESK in the germline V gene. With V trimmed by 1 base and J by 5 bases, 4 bases remained unmatched. The CDR3 protein is CASSQAGQPNEKLFF. CDR3 in DNA: TGTGCCAGCAGCCAAGCGGGACAGCCAAATGAAAAACTGTTTTTT.

The rearrangement joins TRBV3-1 (or the pseudogene TRBV3-2) to TRBJ1-1, with D perhaps matching TRBD1 (5 bases). The V end was cut by 4 bases, the J end by 0 bases, with 12 bases between. There are 15 residues in the CDR3. CDR1 and CDR2 (germline): LGHDT, YNNKEL (reference sequence). This CDR3 reads CASSPTVLMNTEAFF. The DNA of the CDR3 is TGTGCCAGCAGCCCGACAGTTCTCATGAACACTGAAGCTTTCTTT.

V usage is TRBV7-6 and J usage is TRBJ1-1; unclear D gene. Germline V lookup: CDR1 SGHVS, CDR2 FNYEAQ. The length of the CDR3 is 14 residues. V shed 1 base and J shed 6 bases, with 12 bases lying between them. The chain's CDR3 is CASSLDLTSAEAFF. The CDR3 DNA reads as TGTGCCAGCAGCTTAGATCTCACGAGCGCTGAAGCTTTCTTT.

This clone has just a few counts. V and J are TRBV4-3 and TRBJ1-3; TRBD1 is a possible D gene (6 bases). This CDR3 has 16 residues. Germline CDR1 and CDR2: LGHNA and YSLEER. The V and J ends lost 0 bases and 4 bases respectively, with 13 bases between them. Written as DNA, the CDR3 is TGCGCCAGCAGCCAAGATCACGGGGGGCGAGGAAACACCATATATTTT. Translating it yields CASSQDHGGRGNTIYF.

This sequence joins TRBV5-8 and TRBJ2-7, with D tentatively TRBD2 (7 bases). Per germline, CDR1 SGHTS and CDR2 YDEGEE. The CDR3 is made up of 14 amino acids. V lost 4 bases to trimming and J lost 3 bases, with 14 bases between them. The CDR3 DNA reads as TGTGCCAGCAGCCCCCCGGGGGGCCGCTACGAGCAGTACGTC. Translating gives CASSPPGGRYEQYV.

V gene TRBV5-4 combines with J gene TRBJ2-2, with TRBD2 matching over 14 bases. CDR3 size: 15 residues. Trimming removed 5 bases from V and 5 bases from J; junction bases left unmatched: 2. Germline CDR1 SGHNT, CDR2 YYREEE (reference sequence). The CDR3 loop is CASRGLAGGTGELFF. The CDR3 DNA reads TGTGCCAGCAGAGGACTAGCGGGGGGAACCGGGGAGCTGTTTTTT.

This chain uses TRBV4-1 with TRBJ1-1; TRBD1 matches 10 bases. The CDR3 spans 17 residues. Germline CDR1 reads MGHRA; CDR2 reads YSYEKL. V dropped 0 bases and J dropped 11; count of bases not matched to a gene: 15. CDR3 region: CASSQEPGTGVGGEAFF. The DNA of the CDR3 is TGCGCCAGCAGCCAAGAGCCCGGGACAGGGGTTGGTGGGGAGGCTTTCTTT.

The genes are TRBV2 and TRBJ2-7; D perhaps matches TRBD1 (6 bases). CDR1 is SNHLY, CDR2 FYNNEI, per germline. There are 13 residues in the CDR3. V was clipped by 6 bases and J by 4 bases, with 13 bases between them. CDR3 coding DNA: TGTGCCAGCAGAGCCGGGACATCGTACGAGCAGTACGTC. Its protein is CASRAGTSYEQYV.

The gene calls are TRBV15 and TRBJ2-5; TRBD1 matches at 8 bases. CDR3 size: 17 residues. Germline trimming cut 1 base from V and 2 bases from J; bases unmatched to any gene: 9. CDR1 is LNHNV, CDR2 YYDKDF, per germline (reference sequence). The CDR3 region has the DNA TGTGCCACCAGCAGAGCACGGACAGGGATTCCTCAAGAGACCCAGTACTTC. Its protein product is CATSRARTGIPQETQYF.

The V gene is TRBV7-6, the J gene TRBJ1-4, with D uncertain. Germline CDR1 and CDR2: SGHVS and FNYEAQ. V was cut by 0 bases and J by 0 bases, with 8 bases left in between. This CDR3 region has 16 residues. CDR3: CASSLAEGATNEKLFF. CDR3 in DNA: TGTGCCAGCAGCTTAGCGGAGGGAGCAACTAATGAAAAACTGTTTTTT.

The chain uses TRBV5-1 and TRBJ1-6, with no clear D. V was cut by 1 base and J by 0 bases, with 14 bases left in between. CDR3 length equals 18 residues. Germline values: CDR1 SGHRS, CDR2 YFSETQ. In DNA, the CDR3 is TGCGCCAGCAGCTTGTACTTGCCCTCCGACTCCTATAATTCACCCCTCCACTTT. This sequence encodes CASSLYLPSDSYNSPLHF.

The rearrangement uses TRBV19 and TRBJ1-5; D possibly corresponds to TRBD1 (6 bases). Germline V gives CDR1 LNHDA, CDR2 SQIVND (reference sequence). The V end lost 7 bases, the J end lost 2 bases, and 9 bases lay between the germline ends. This CDR3 contains 13 residues. This CDR3 is CASTRQGNQPQHF. As DNA, the CDR3 is TGTGCCAGTACAAGACAGGGCAATCAGCCCCAGCATTTT.

The chain carries TRBV9 and TRBJ2-3, with 14 positions matching TRBD2. The CDR3 loop spans 16 amino acids. Germline assignment: CDR1 SGDLS and CDR2 YYNGEE. J gave up 5 bases and V 0 bases, and 2 bases lay outside the gene matches. The CDR3 reads CASSVEGLAGGDTQYF. DNA of the CDR3: TGTGCCAGCAGCGTAGAAGGACTAGCGGGGGGAGATACGCAGTATTTT.